The present T cell receptor (beta chain) was sequenced within a study of response to subunit inactivated influenza vaccine. TCRdb passed the RT-PCR reads through MiXCR, listing each CDR3 protein once. The sample consists of 800,000 to 1,000,000 distinct CDR3 sequences, roughly 20% of them appearing once. Note on this clonotype: What it binds is not known.

Trimming took 1 base from V and 3 from J, leaving 9 bases between them. Germline V gene lookup returns CDR1 SQVTM and CDR2 ANQGSEA. The CDR3 extends over 13 amino acids. Points from the study as a whole: Each seasonal flu vaccination may recruit only limited new T cells, authors suggested.

Sequenced material: PBMCs from blood, taken 5 days after vaccination. The origin of this receptor is a man aged 50 to 59 who received an inactivated influenza vaccine. The chain recombines TRBV29-1 with TRBJ1-1; no clear D gene. The CDR3: CSVEVRRDTEAFF. The CDR3 nucleotides read TGCAGCGTTGAAGTGAGGAGGGACACTGAAGCTTTCTTT.